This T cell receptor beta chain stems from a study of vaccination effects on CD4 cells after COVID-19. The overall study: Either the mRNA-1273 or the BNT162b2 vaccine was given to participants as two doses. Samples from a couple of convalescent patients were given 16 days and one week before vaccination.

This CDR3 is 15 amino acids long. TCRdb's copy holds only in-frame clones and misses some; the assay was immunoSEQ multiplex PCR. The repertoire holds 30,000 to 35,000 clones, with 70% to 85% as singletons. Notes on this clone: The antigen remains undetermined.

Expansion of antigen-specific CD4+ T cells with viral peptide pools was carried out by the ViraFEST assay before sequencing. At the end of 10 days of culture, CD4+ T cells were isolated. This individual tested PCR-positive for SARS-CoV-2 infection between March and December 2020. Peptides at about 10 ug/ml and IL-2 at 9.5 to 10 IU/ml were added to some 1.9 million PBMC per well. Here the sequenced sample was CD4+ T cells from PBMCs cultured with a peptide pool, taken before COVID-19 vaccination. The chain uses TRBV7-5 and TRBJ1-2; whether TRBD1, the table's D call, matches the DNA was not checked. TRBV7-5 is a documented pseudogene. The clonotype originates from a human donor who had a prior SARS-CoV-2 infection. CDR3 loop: CARSCIRQGLYGYTF. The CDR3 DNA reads TGTGCCAGAAGCTGTATTCGACAGGGTCTCTATGGCTACACCTTC.